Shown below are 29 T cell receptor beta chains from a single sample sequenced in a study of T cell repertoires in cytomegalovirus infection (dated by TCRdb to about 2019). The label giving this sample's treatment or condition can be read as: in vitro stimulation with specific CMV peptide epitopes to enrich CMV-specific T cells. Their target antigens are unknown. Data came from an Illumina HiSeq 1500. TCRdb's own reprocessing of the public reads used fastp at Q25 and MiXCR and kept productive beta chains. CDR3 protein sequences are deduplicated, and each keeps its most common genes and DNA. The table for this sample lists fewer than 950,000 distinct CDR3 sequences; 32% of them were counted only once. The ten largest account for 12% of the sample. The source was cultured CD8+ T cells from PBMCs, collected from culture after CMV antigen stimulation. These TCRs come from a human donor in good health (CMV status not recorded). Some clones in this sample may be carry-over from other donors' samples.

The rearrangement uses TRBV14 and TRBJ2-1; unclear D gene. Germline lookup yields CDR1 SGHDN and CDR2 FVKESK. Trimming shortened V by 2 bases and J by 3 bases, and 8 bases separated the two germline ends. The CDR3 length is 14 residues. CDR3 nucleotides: TGTGCCAGCAGCCAATCCGGCCGCTACAATGAGCAGTTCTTC. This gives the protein CASSQSGRYNEQFF.

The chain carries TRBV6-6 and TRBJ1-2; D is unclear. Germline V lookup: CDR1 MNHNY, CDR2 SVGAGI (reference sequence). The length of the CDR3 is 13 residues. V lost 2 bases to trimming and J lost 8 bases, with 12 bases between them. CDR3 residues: CASSYEAAGGYTF. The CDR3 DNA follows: TGTGCCAGCAGTTACGAGGCAGCGGGGGGCTACACCTTC.

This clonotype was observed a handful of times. CDR3 DNA sequence: TGTGCCAGCTCGGAGGGCTCCTACGAGCAGTACGTC. It is translated as CASSEGSYEQYV. The rearrangement links TRBV7-9 to TRBJ2-7; maybe TRBD2 (6 bases). Trimming left V 8 bases short and J 0 bases short, with 8 bases between. This CDR3 region has 12 residues. The germline CDR1 and CDR2 sequences are SEHNR and FQNEAQ (reference sequence).

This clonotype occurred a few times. In DNA form, the CDR3 reads TGTGCCAGCAGGTACCGGGACTTCGACGATACGCAGTATTTT. This codes for CASRYRDFDDTQYF. This chain links TRBV6-9 with TRBJ2-3, with D tentatively TRBD2 (6 bases). This CDR3 is 14 amino acids long. The V gene's germline CDR1 is MNHGY and CDR2 SVAAGI. Between the trimmed V and J ends, which lost 6 bases and 6 bases, there was a span of 16 bases.

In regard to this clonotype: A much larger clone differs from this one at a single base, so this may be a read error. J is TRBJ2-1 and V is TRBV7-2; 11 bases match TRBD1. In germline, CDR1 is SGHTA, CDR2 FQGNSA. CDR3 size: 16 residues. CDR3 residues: CVSSFYRDRGYNEQFF. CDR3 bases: TGTGTCAGCAGCTTCTACCGGGACAGGGGGTACAATGAGCAGTTCTTC.

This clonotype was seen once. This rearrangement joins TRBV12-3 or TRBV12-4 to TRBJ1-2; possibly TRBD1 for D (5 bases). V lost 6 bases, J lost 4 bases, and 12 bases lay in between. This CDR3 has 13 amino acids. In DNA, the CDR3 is TGTGCCAGCAGAGACCAGGGAGGCTATGGCTACACCTTC. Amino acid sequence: CASRDQGGYGYTF.

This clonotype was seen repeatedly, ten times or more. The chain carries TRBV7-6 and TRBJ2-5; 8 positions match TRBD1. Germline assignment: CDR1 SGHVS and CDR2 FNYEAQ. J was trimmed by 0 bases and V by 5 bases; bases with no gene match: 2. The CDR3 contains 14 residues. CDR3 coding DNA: TGTGCCAGCAGCGCAGGGGGCCACCAAGAGACCCAGTACTTC. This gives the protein CASSAGGHQETQYF.

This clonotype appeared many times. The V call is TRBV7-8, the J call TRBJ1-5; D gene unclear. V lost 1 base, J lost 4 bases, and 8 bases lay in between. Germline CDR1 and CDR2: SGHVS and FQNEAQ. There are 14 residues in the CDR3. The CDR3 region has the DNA TGTGCCAGCAGCTTAGGTGGGATGAATCAGCCCCAGCATTTT. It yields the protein CASSLGGMNQPQHF.

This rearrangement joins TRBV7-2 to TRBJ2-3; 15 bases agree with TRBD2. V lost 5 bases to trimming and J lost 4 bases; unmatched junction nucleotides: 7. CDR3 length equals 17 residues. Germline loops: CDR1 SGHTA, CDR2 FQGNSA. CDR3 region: CASSPWTSGGGSDTQYF. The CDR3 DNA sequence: TGTGCCAGCAGCCCATGGACTAGCGGGGGGGGTTCAGATACGCAGTATTTT. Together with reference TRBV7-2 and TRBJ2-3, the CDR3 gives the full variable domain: GAGVSQSPSNKVTEKGKDVELRCDPISGHTALYWYRQSLGQGLEFLIYFQGNSAPDKSGLPSDRFSAERTGGSVSTLTIQRTQQEDSAVYLCASSPWTSGGGSDTQYFGPGTRLTVL.

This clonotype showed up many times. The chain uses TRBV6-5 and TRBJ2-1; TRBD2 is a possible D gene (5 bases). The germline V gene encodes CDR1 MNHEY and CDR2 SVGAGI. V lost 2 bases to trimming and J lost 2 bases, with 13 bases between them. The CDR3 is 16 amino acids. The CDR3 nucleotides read TGTGCCAGCAGTTACGGGTCCCGGGGAGCCTACAATGAGCAGTTCTTC. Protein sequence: CASSYGSRGAYNEQFF.

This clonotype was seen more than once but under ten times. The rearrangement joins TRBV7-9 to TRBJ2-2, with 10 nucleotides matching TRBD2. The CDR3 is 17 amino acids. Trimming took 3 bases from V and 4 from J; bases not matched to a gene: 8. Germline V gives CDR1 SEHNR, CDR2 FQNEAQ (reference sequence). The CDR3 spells CASSLPLAGDATGELFF. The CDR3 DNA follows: TGTGCCAGCAGCTTGCCGCTAGCGGGGGATGCCACCGGGGAGCTGTTTTTT. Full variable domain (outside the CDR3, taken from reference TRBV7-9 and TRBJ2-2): DTGVSQNPRHKITKRGQNVTFRCDPISEHNRLYWYRQTLGQGPEFLTYFQNEAQLEKSRLLSDRFSAERPKGSFSTLEIQRTEQGDSAMYLCASSLPLAGDATGELFFGEGSRLTVL.

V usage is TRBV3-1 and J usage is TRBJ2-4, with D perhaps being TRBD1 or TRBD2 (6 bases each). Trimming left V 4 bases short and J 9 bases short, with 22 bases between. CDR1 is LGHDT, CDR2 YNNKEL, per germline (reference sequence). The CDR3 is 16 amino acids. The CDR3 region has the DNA TGTGCCAGCAGCCTTTCCGGAGGGGGAGGACGGACCATTCAGTACTTC. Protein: CASSLSGGGGRTIQYF.

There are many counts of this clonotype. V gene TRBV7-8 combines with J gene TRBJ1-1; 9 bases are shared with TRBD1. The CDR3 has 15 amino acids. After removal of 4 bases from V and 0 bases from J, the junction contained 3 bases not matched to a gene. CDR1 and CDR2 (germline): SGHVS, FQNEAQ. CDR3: CASSSGQGLNTEAFF. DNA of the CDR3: TGTGCCAGCAGCTCGGGACAGGGATTGAACACTGAAGCTTTCTTT.

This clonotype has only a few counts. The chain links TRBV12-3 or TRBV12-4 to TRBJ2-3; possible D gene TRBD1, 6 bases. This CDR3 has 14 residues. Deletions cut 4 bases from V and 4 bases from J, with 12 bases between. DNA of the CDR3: TGTGCCAGCAGTTCCCCCGGGACATCAGATACGCAGTATTTT. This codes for CASSSPGTSDTQYF.

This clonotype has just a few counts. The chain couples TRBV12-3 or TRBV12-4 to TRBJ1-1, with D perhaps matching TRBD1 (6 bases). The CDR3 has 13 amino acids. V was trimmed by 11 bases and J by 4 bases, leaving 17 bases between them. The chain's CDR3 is CAEGGHPGTEAFF. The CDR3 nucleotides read TGTGCCGAAGGGGGACACCCTGGCACTGAAGCTTTCTTT.

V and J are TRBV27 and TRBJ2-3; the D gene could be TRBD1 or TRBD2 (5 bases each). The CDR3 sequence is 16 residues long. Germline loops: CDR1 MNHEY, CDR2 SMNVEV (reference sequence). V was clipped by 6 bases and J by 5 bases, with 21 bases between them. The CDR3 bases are TGTGCCAGCAGCGATAGGGACGGACCCCCCGAAGATACGCAGTATTTT. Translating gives CASSDRDGPPEDTQYF.

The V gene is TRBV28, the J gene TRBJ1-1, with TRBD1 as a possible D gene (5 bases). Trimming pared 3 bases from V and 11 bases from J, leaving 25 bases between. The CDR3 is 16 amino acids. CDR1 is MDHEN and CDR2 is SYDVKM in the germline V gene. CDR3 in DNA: TGTGCCAGCAGTTTTGCATCCTCGGCGGGGCGCGTGGGGGCTTTCTTT. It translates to CASSFASSAGRVGAFF.

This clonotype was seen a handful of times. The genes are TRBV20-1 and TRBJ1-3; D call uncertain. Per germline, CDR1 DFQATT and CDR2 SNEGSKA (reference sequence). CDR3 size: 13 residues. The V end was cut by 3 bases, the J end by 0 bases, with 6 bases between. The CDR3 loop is CSASPLSGNTIYF. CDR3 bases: TGCAGTGCTAGCCCCCTCTCTGGAAACACCATATATTTT.

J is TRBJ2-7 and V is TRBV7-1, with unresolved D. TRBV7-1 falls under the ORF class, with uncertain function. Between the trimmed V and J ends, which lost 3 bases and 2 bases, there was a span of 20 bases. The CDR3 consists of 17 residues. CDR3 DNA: TGTGCCAGCAGCTCGCATATTACGATTACACGGACCTACGAGCAGTACGTC. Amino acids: CASSSHITITRTYEQYV.

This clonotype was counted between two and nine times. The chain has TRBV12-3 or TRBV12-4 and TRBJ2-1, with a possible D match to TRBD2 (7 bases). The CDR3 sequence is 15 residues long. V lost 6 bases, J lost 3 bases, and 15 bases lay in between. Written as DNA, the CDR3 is TGTGCCAGCAGCTGGGGGGGCCTAGTCTACAATGAGCAGTTCTTC. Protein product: CASSWGGLVYNEQFF.

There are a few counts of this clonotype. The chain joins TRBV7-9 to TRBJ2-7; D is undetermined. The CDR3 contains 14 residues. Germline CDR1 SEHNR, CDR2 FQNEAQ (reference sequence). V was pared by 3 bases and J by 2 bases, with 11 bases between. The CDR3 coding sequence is TGTGCCAGCAGCTTGCCGGGCCAACCCTACGAGCAGTACTTC. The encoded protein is CASSLPGQPYEQYF.

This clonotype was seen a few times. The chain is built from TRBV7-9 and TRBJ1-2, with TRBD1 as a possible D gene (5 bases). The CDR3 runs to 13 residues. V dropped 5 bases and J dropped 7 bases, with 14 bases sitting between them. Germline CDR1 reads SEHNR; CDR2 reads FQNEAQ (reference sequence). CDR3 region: CASSGRQSSGYTF. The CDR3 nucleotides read TGTGCCAGCAGCGGCCGACAGTCCTCTGGCTACACCTTC.

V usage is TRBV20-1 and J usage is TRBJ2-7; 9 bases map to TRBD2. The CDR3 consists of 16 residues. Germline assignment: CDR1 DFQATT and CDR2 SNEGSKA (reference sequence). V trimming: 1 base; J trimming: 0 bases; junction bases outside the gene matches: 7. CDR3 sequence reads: CSARANLAGSSYEQYV. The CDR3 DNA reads TGCAGTGCTAGAGCCAACCTAGCGGGGAGCTCCTACGAGCAGTACGTC.

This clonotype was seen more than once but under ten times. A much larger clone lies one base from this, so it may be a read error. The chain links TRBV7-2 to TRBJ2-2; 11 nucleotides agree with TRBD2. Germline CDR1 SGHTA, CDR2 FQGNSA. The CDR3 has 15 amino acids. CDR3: CANSFSGGASGELFF. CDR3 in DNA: TGTGCCAACAGCTTTAGCGGGGGGGCGTCCGGGGAGCTGTTTTTT.

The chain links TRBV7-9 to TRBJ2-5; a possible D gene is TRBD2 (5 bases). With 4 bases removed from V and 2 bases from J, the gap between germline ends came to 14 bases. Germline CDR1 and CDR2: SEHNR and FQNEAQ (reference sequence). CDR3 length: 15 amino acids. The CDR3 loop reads CASSSGLFRQETQYF. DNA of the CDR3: TGTGCCAGCAGCTCGGGGTTGTTTAGGCAAGAGACCCAGTACTTC.

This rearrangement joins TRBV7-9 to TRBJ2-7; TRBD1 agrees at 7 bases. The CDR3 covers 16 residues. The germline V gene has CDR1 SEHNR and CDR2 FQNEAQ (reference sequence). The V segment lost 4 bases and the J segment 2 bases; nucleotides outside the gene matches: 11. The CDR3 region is CASSSPQGSPPYEQYF. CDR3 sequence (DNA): TGTGCCAGCAGCTCACCACAGGGGTCCCCTCCCTACGAGCAGTACTTC.

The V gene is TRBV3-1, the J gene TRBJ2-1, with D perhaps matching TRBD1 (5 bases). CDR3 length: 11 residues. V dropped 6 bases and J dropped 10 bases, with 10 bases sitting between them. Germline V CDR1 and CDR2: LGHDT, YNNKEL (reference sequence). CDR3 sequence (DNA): TGTGCCAGCAGGGACACCATAGAGCAGTTCTTC. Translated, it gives CASRDTIEQFF.

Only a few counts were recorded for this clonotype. Here the CDR3 reads CASSFQREQYF. The CDR3 DNA reads as TGTGCCAGCAGCTTCCAGCGTGAGCAGTACTTC. This chain joins TRBV5-5 and TRBJ2-7, with unresolved D. The CDR3 sequence is 11 residues long. Deletions cut 2 bases from V and 7 bases from J, with 7 bases between. From germline, CDR1 is SGHKS and CDR2 YYEKEE (reference sequence). The entire variable domain, with the rest obtained from reference TRBV5-5 and TRBJ2-7, is as follows: DAGVTQSPTHLIKTRGQQVTLRCSPISGHKSVSWYQQVLGQGPQFIFQYYEKEERGRGNFPDRFSARQFPNYSSELNVNALLLGDSALYLCASSFQREQYFGPGTRLTVT.

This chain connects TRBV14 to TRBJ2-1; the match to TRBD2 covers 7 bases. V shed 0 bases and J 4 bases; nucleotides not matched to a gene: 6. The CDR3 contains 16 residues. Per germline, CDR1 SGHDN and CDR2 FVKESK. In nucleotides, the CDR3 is TGTGCCAGCAGCCAAGATCTCGGGGGGATTTACAATGAGCAGTTCTTC. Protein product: CASSQDLGGIYNEQFF.